The table lists the clone carrying this T cell receptor beta chain with a few counts. The CDR3 loop spans 13 amino acids. Trimming shortened V by 4 bases and J by 5 bases, and 12 bases separated the two germline ends. Germline V gives CDR1 SGHNT, CDR2 YYREEE (reference sequence). This entry is derived from a study of T cell responses to AZD1222 COVID-19 vaccine. Assay used: immunoSEQ multiplex PCR; TCRdb lists only in-frame clones, some missing. In the table there are 50,000 to 65,000 clones, 81% of which are singletons. The sequencing here drew on peripheral blood, taken 28 days after the second AZD1222 dose. The rearrangement uses TRBV5-4 and TRBJ1-2, with D possibly TRBD1 on 6 matching bases. The receptor comes from an adult who received the AZD1222 COVID-19 vaccine. CDR3: CASSRTVDYGYTF. The CDR3 DNA reads TGTGCCAGCAGCCGGACAGTCGATTATGGCTACACCTTC.